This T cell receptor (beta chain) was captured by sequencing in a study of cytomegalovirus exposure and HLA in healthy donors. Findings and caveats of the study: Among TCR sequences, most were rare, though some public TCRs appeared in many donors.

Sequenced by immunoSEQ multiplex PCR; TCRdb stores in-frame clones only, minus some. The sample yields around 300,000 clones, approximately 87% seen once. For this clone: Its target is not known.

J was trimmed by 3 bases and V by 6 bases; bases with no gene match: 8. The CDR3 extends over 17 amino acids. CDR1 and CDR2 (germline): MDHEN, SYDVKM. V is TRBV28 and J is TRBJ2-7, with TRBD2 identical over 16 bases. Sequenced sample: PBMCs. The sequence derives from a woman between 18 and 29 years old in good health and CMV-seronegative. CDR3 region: CASRGTSGRVLGYEQYF. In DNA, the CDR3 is TGTGCCAGCAGGGGGACTAGCGGGAGGGTATTGGGCTACGAGCAGTACTTC.